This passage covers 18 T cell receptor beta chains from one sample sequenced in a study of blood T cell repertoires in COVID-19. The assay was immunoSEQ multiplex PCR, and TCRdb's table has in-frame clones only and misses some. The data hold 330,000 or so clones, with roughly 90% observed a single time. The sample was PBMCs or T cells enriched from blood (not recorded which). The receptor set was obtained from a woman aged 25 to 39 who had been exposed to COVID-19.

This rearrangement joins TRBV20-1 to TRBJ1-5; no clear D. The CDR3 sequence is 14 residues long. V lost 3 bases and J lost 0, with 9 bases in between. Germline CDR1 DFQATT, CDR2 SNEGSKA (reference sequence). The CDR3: CSASMQISNQPQHF. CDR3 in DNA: TGCAGTGCTAGTATGCAGATTAGCAATCAGCCCCAGCATTTT.

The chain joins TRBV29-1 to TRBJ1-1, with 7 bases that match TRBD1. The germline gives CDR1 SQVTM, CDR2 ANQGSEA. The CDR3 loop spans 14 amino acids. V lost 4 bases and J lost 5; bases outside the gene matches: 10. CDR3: CSVVPRQGRTEAFF. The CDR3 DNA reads TGCAGCGTTGTCCCCAGACAGGGTCGGACTGAAGCTTTCTTT. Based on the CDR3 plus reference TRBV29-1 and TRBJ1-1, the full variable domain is SAVISQKPSRDICQRGTSLTIQCQVDSQVTMMFWYRQQPGQSLTLIATANQGSEATYESGFVIDKFPISRPNLTFSTLTVSNMSPEDSSIYLCSVVPRQGRTEAFFGQGTRLTVV.

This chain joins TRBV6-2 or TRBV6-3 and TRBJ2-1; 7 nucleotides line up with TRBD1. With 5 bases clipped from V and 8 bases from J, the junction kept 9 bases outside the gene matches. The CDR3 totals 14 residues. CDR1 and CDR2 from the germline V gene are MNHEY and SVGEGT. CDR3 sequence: CASSTRQGSYEQFF. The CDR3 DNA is TGTGCCAGCAGTACGAGACAGGGCTCGTATGAGCAGTTCTTC.

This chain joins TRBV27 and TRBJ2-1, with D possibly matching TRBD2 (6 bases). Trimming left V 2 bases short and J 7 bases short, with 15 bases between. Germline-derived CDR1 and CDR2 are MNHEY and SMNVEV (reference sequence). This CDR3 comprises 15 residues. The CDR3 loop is CASSLTGRFGNEQFF. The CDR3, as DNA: TGTGCCAGCAGTTTAACCGGGAGATTCGGGAATGAGCAGTTCTTC.

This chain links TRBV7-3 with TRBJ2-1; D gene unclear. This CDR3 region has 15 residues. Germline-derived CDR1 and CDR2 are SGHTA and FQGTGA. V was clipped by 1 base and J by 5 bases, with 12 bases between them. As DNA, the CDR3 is TGTGCCAGCAGCTTAATCGCCACTACACACAATGAGCAGTTCTTC. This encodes CASSLIATTHNEQFF.

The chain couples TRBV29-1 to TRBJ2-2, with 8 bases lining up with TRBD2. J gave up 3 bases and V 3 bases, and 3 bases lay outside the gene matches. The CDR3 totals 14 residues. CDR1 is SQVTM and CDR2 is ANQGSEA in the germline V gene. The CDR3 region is CSVERGLDTGELFF. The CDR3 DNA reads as TGCAGCGTTGAGAGGGGACTAGACACCGGGGAGCTGTTTTTT.

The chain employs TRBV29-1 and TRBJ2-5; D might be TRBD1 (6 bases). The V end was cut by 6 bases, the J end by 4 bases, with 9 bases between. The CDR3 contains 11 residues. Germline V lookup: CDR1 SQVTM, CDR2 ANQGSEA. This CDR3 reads CSVPRGETQYF. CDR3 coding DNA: TGCAGCGTCCCCAGGGGAGAGACCCAGTACTTC.

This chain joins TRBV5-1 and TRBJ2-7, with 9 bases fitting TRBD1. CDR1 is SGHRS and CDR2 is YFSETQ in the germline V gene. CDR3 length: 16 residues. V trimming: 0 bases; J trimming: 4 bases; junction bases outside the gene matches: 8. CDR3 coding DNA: TGCGCCAGCAGCTTGGGGGTACAGGGGGCGCGATACGAGCAGTACTTC. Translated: CASSLGVQGARYEQYF.

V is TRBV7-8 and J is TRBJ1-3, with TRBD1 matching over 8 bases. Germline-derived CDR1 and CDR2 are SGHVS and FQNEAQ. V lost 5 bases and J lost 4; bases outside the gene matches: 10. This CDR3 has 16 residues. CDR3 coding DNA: TGTGCCAGCAGCCCAAGACAGGGGAAAGACGGAAACACCATATATTTT. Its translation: CASSPRQGKDGNTIYF. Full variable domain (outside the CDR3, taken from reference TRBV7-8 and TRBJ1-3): GAGVSQSPRYKVAKRGQDVALRCDPISGHVSLFWYQQALGQGPEFLTYFQNEAQLDKSGLPSDRFFAERPEGSVSTLKIQRTQQEDSAVYLCASSPRQGKDGNTIYFGEGSWLTVV.

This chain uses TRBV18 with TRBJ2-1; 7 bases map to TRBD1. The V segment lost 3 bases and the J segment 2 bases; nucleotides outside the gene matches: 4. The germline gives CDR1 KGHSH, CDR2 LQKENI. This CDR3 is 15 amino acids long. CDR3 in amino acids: CASSPGQETYNEQFF. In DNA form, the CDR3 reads TGTGCCAGCTCACCTGGACAGGAGACCTACAATGAGCAGTTCTTC.

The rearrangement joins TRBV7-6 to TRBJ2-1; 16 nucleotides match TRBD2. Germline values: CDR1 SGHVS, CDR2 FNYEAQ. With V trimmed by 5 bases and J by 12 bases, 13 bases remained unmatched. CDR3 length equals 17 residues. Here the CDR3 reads CASSPTSGLAGGPRQFF. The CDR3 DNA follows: TGTGCCAGCAGCCCTACCTCGGGACTAGCGGGAGGGCCACGGCAGTTCTTC.

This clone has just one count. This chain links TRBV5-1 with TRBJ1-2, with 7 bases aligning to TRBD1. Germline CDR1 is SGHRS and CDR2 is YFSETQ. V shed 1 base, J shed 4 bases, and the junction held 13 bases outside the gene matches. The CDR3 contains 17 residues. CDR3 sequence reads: CASSLWGLTGETYGYTF. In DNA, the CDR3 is TGCGCCAGCAGCTTGTGGGGTCTTACAGGGGAGACCTATGGCTACACCTTC.

This CDR3 reads CASSLSVSGGNTEAFF. The CDR3 DNA reads as TGTGCCAGCAGCTTATCGGTCTCGGGAGGTAACACTGAAGCTTTCTTT. The chain uses TRBV7-9 and TRBJ1-1; D gene uncertain. The CDR3 runs 16 residues. The V gene's germline CDR1 is SEHNR and CDR2 FQNEAQ (reference sequence). Between the trimmed V and J ends, which lost 2 bases and 2 bases, there was a span of 15 bases.

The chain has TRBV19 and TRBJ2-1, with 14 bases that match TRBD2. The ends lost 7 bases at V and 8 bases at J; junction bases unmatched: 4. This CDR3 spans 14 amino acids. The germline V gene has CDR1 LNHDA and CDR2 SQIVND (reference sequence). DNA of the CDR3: TGTGCCAGTACCCTGGGACTAGCGGGAGATGAGCAGTTCTTC. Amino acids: CASTLGLAGDEQFF.

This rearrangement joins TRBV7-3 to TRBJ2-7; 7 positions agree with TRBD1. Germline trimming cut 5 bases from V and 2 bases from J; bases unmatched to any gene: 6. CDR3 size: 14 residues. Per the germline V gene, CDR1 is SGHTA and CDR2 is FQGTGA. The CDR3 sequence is CASSPRQGPYEQYF. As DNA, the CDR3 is TGTGCCAGCAGCCCTCGACAGGGCCCCTACGAGCAGTACTTC.

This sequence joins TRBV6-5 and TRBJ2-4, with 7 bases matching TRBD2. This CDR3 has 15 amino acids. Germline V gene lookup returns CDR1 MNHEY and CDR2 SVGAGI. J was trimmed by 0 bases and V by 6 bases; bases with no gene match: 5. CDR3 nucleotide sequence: TGTGCCAGCAGCCCCGGGGGGAGAGCCAAAAACATTCAGTACTTC. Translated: CASSPGGRAKNIQYF.

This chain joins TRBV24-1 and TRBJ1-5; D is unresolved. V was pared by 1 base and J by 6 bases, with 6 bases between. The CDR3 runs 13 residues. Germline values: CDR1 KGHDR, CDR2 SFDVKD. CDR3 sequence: CATSDFASQPQHF. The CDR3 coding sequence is TGTGCCACCAGTGATTTCGCTAGTCAGCCCCAGCATTTT.

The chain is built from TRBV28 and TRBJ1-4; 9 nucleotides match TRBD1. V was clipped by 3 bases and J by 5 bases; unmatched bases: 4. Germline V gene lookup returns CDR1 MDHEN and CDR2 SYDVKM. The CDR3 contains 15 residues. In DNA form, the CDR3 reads TGTGCCAGCAGTTTGGGGGGACAGGGAAATGAAAAACTGTTTTTT. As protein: CASSLGGQGNEKLFF.